This is a list of T cell receptor beta chains from one sample in a study of blood T cell repertoires in COVID-19. Generated by immunoSEQ multiplex PCR, the TCRdb table keeps only in-frame clones and is missing some. The table has around 29,000 clones, approximately 85% seen once. The specimen sequenced was peripheral blood. Receptor source: a woman older than 75 with COVID-19, enrolled during active disease. Each CDR3 is given with its conserved first and last residue. The D gene is left open where the match is weak. Some rows have no size entry. The others give once, few or many, or a class for an expanded clone.

d_call | j_call | v_call | clone_size | cdr3_aa | cdr3_nt
. | TRBJ2-5 | TRBV11-2 | . | CASSLDRGGQETQYF | TGTGCCAGCAGCTTAGACAGGGGTGGCCAAGAGACCCAGTACTTC
TRBD1 | TRBJ2-7 | TRBV29-1 | few | CSVEAPGQGIRSEQYF | TGCAGCGTTGAAGCCCCCGGACAGGGGATTCGGAGCGAGCAGTACTTC
. | TRBJ1-3 | TRBV4-2 | few | CASSQDMTTGNTIYF | TGTGCCAGCAGCCAAGATATGACAACTGGAAACACCATATATTTT
. | TRBJ1-4 | TRBV10-2 | . | CASSERSGEKLFF | TGCGCCAGCAGTGAGAGGAGCGGTGAAAAACTGTTTTTT
. | TRBJ1-1 | TRBV30 | few | CAWTEENTEAFF | TGTGCCTGGACAGAGGAAAACACTGAAGCTTTCTTT
. | TRBJ1-1 | TRBV29-1 | . | CSVRTDFPAFF | TGCAGCGTGCGGACAGACTTTCCAGCTTTCTTT
. | TRBJ1-2 | TRBV7-9 | . | CASSSAGLPYGYTF | TGTGCCAGCAGCTCAGCCGGACTCCCTTATGGCTACACCTTC
TRBD1 | TRBJ1-1 | TRBV6-9 | . | CASSPWVGGRTEAFF | TGTGCCAGCAGCCCCTGGGTAGGGGGCAGGACTGAAGCTTTCTTT
TRBD2 | TRBJ2-1 | TRBV19 | . | CASSITSGALRYEQFF | TGTGCCAGTAGTATAACTAGCGGGGCCTTACGGTATGAGCAGTTCTTC
. | TRBJ1-1 | TRBV29-1 | . | CSVEVSTEAFF | TGCAGCGTTGAAGTTTCAACTGAAGCTTTCTTT
TRBD1 | TRBJ1-6 | TRBV27 | . | CASRGQGAGPLHF | TGTGCCAGCAGAGGACAGGGCGCGGGGCCCCTCCACTTT
TRBD2 | TRBJ2-3 | TRBV12-3/TRBV12-4 | . | CASAGGPSDTQYF | TGTGCCAGCGCGGGGGGGCCTTCAGATACGCAGTATTTT
TRBD2 | TRBJ2-5 | TRBV4-1 | once | CASSQPQAGGQETQYF | TGCGCCAGCAGCCAACCTCAGGCGGGGGGTCAAGAGACCCAGTACTTC
TRBD1 | TRBJ1-3 | TRBV5-8 | . | CASSLGQGVYPGNTIYF | TGTGCCAGCAGCCTCGGACAGGGGGTATATCCTGGAAACACCATATATTTT
TRBD1 | TRBJ1-2 | TRBV3-1/TRBV3-2 | few | CASSRGQGSYGYTF | TGTGCCAGCAGCCGGGGACAGGGGAGTTATGGCTACACCTTC
. | TRBJ2-5 | TRBV7-6 | once | CASSLRVSTGGKETQYF | TGTGCCAGCAGCTTACGGGTCTCGACGGGGGGCAAAGAGACCCAGTACTTC
. | TRBJ2-5 | TRBV6-5 | . | CASSYRGSVGETQYF | TGTGCCAGCAGTTACCGGGGGAGCGTGGGGGAGACCCAGTACTTC
. | TRBJ1-4 | TRBV5-1 | . | CASSAQGIEKLFF | TGCGCCAGCAGCGCCCAGGGGATTGAAAAACTGTTTTTT
. | TRBJ1-2 | TRBV7-2 | . | CASSSQVSRTNYGYTF | TGTGCCAGCAGCTCCCAGGTCAGCCGGACTAACTATGGCTACACCTTC
TRBD2 | TRBJ2-3 | TRBV11-2 | . | CASSLGLAGRVTDTQYF | TGTGCCAGCAGCTTGGGACTAGCGGGGCGGGTCACAGATACGCAGTATTTT
. | TRBJ1-1 | TRBV5-1 | . | CASSLGGSMNTEAFF | TGCGCCAGCAGCTTGGGAGGGAGCATGAACACTGAAGCTTTCTTT
TRBD1 | TRBJ2-3 | TRBV9 | . | CASSPRQGMSTDTQYF | TGTGCCAGCAGCCCTCGACAGGGGATGAGCACAGATACGCAGTATTTT
TRBD1 | TRBJ1-5 | TRBV19 | . | CASSTDRDQPQHF | TGTGCCAGTAGTACGGACAGGGATCAGCCCCAGCATTTT
TRBD1 | TRBJ1-4 | TRBV14 | few | CASSQGTGANEKLFF | TGTGCCAGCAGCCAGGGGACAGGGGCTAATGAAAAACTGTTTTTT
TRBD1 | TRBJ1-5 | TRBV27 | . | CASSFGDRGNQPQHF | TGTGCCAGCAGTTTCGGGGACAGAGGCAATCAGCCCCAGCATTTT
. | TRBJ1-1 | TRBV20-1 | . | CSASVGPNTEAFF | TGCAGTGCTAGTGTGGGGCCGAACACTGAAGCTTTCTTT
TRBD1 | TRBJ1-1 | TRBV5-6 | once | CASSKQGGTEAFF | TGTGCCAGCAGCAAACAGGGGGGGACTGAAGCTTTCTTT
TRBD1 | TRBJ1-2 | TRBV13 | . | CASSWDRGSGYTF | TGTGCCAGCAGCTGGGACAGGGGCTCTGGCTACACCTTC
. | TRBJ1-2 | TRBV3-1/TRBV3-2 | . | CASSKDSGSYGYTF | TGTGCCAGCAGCAAGGACAGCGGGAGCTATGGCTACACCTTC
. | TRBJ2-5 | TRBV7-9 | . | CASSLDGGPQETQYF | TGTGCCAGCAGCTTAGACGGGGGTCCACAAGAGACCCAGTACTTC
. | TRBJ2-7 | TRBV6-4 | . | CASIEDSLEAYEQYF | TGTGCCAGCATTGAGGACAGTTTGGAGGCCTACGAGCAGTACTTC
TRBD2 | TRBJ2-3 | TRBV5-4 | . | CASSLGGGGTLSTDTQYF | TGTGCCAGCAGCTTGGGGGGCGGGGGGACCCTTAGCACAGATACGCAGTATTTT
TRBD1 | TRBJ2-2 | TRBV19 | . | CASSISRGQGSADTGELFF | TGTGCCAGTAGTATCAGTAGAGGACAGGGGTCCGCTGACACCGGGGAGCTGTTTTTT
TRBD1 | TRBJ1-1 | TRBV5-6 | . | CASSVRDRATEAFF | TGTGCCAGCAGCGTCCGGGACAGGGCCACTGAAGCTTTCTTT
. | TRBJ1-5 | TRBV24-1 | . | CATSCLSGVQPQHF | TGTGCCACCAGTTGTCTTTCGGGGGTTCAGCCCCAGCATTTT
. | TRBJ1-3 | TRBV7-6 | once | CASSLGEGEGNTIYF | TGTGCCAGCAGCTTAGGGGAGGGGGAAGGAAACACCATATATTTT
TRBD1 | TRBJ1-2 | TRBV19 | . | CASSIGGQGAGYTF | TGTGCCAGTAGTATAGGTGGCCAGGGGGCTGGCTACACCTTC
. | TRBJ2-1 | TRBV19 | . | CASTDLYNEQFF | TGTGCCAGTACCGATCTATACAATGAGCAGTTCTTC
. | TRBJ1-2 | TRBV6-5 | . | CASSPSRISGYTF | TGTGCCAGCAGTCCATCCCGGATTTCAGGATACACCTTC
TRBD1 | TRBJ1-2 | TRBV2 | . | CAIPDKGAFGYTF | TGTGCCATCCCGGACAAGGGGGCTTTCGGCTACACCTTC
. | TRBJ2-7 | TRBV6-2/TRBV6-3 | . | CASSPRARRSYEQYF | TGTGCCAGCAGCCCTCGGGCTAGGAGGTCCTACGAGCAGTACTTC
. | TRBJ2-3 | TRBV5-6 | once | CASSLARTDTQYF | TGTGCCAGCAGCTTGGCTCGGACAGATACGCAGTATTTT
TRBD2 | TRBJ2-5 | TRBV2 | . | CASRSGLAMETQYF | TGTGCCAGCAGGTCGGGACTAGCGATGGAGACCCAGTACTTC
. | TRBJ2-3 | TRBV6-6 | . | CASSYWGAGAKDTQYF | TGTGCCAGCAGTTACTGGGGTGCGGGGGCTAAAGATACGCAGTATTTT
TRBD1 | TRBJ2-5 | TRBV3-1/TRBV3-2 | . | CASSRAGQGAGETQYF | TGTGCCAGCAGCCGGGCTGGACAGGGGGCAGGAGAGACCCAGTACTTC
. | TRBJ2-7 | TRBV4-1 | . | CASSQAVPGNEQYF | TGCGCCAGCAGCCAAGCAGTCCCGGGGAACGAGCAGTACTTC
. | TRBJ1-2 | TRBV2 | . | CASSDRGYGYTF | TGTGCCAGCAGTGACAGGGGCTATGGCTACACCTTC